Listed below are T cell receptor beta chains from one sample, sequenced in a study of cytomegalovirus exposure and HLA in healthy donors. Measured with immunoSEQ multiplex PCR; TCRdb has only the in-frame clones, and not every one. In the table there are some 170,000 clones, 70% to 75% of which are singletons. The sample comprised PBMCs. The source of these receptors is a male donor in good health and CMV-seronegative. Both conserved end residues are trimmed from each CDR3.

TRBJ2-3,TRBV28,ASSLTSGSTDTQY
TRBJ1-2,TRBV18,ASSPGDRANYGYT
TRBJ2-3,TRBV6-5,ASSYYQRADTQY
TRBJ1-5,TRBV15,ATSRDSPHSNQPQH
TRBJ1-5,TRBV30,AWSFTGFSQPQH
TRBJ1-2,TRBV6-5,ASSRWWGDGYT
TRBJ2-7,TRBV27,ASRYSGQASYEQY
TRBJ1-3,TRBV9,ASSVGREKGNTIY
TRBJ2-1,TRBV2,ASSEGASGPYNEQF
TRBJ1-2,TRBV11-2,ASSPGVGYT
TRBJ1-5,TRBV2,ASSEEGNNQPQH
TRBJ1-2,TRBV28,ASRTGNGYT
TRBJ2-7,TRBV11-1,ASSSLAGGGEQY
TRBJ1-3,TRBV19,ASSMPGTGDGNTIY
TRBJ1-5,TRBV2,ASGGTGGYSNQPQH
TRBJ1-1,TRBV29-1,SVAGSSGEAF
TRBJ2-6,TRBV9,ASARVSGANVLT
TRBJ2-6,TRBV2,ASSEGGSGANVLT
TRBJ1-2,TRBV11-2,ASSLETGLYGYT
TRBJ1-1,TRBV6-1,ATLIRAITEAF
TRBJ2-7,TRBV9,ASSARPDGNSYEQY
TRBJ2-2,TRBV6-1,ASSETNTGELF
TRBJ1-1,TRBV30,AWDEGTGWTEAF
TRBJ1-5,TRBV6-1,ASSDRDRYQPQH
TRBJ1-2,TRBV6-1,ASSDRQNYGYT
TRBJ1-1,TRBV30,AWSLRTGVNTEAF
TRBJ2-5,TRBV7-2,ASSRDRGLQETQY
TRBJ1-1,TRBV5-6,ASSFSFRRGGHTEAF
TRBJ2-3,TRBV10-1,ASSSIGGGSTDTQY
TRBJ1-5,TRBV30,AWSVTGNQPQH
TRBJ1-2,TRBV10-3,AIIGTGRERGYT
-,TRBV28,ASSSYSGRALNEQY
TRBJ2-3,TRBV9,ASSAETFTDTQY
TRBJ1-4,TRBV28,ASSLYDRVNEKLF
TRBJ2-7,TRBV18,ASSSSGGQDEQY
TRBJ1-1,TRBV27,ASSLLRGGGAEAF
TRBJ1-5,TRBV27,ASSLGRGQPQH
TRBJ2-7,TRBV27,ASSLNPSGSYSYEQY
TRBJ2-3,TRBV9,ASSPFEGTITDTQY
TRBJ1-4,TRBV5-4,ASSLSGGNEKLF
TRBJ1-2,TRBV28,ASSSGNYGYT
TRBJ1-6,TRBV25-1,ASSETGGNNSPLH
TRBJ1-1,TRBV6-1,ASTLGQNTEAF
TRBJ2-5,TRBV30,AWSRGGDLETQY
TRBJ2-2,TRBV28,ASSKMYLSTGELF
TRBJ1-2,TRBV28,ASSKRGGGNYGYT
TRBJ1-1,TRBV14,ASSLSGGTEAF
TRBJ1-6,TRBV30,AQASSYNSPLH
TRBJ1-5,TRBV19,ACQGYNQPQH
TRBJ1-5,TRBV7-8,ASSLGGGNQPQH
TRBJ2-1,TRBV19,ASSITGVAGGRGEQF
TRBJ2-1,TRBV9,ASSVAGLAYNEQF
TRBJ1-1,TRBV28,ASSLAPGTEAF